Listed here are 20 T cell receptor beta chains from one sample, sequenced in a study of a mutant IDH1 vaccine in newly diagnosed glioma. These receptors have no known antigen. The method was immunoSEQ multiplex PCR; TCRdb's version includes in-frame clones alone and lacks a portion of them. The table records approximately 80,000 clones, 90% to 95% of them present only once. Time point given: week 5, during vaccination. The investigators gave 300 ug of mutant IDH1 20-mer peptide in each vaccine dose, together with topical imiquimod. Sequencing was performed on PBMCs, taken from a glioma patient whose treatment included an IDH1 peptide vaccine. Receptors were obtained from a woman aged 45-65 years with glioma.

This clone was picked up one time. The rearrangement uses TRBV6-5 and TRBJ2-7; D unclear. CDR1 and CDR2 from the germline V gene are MNHEY and SVGAGI. This CDR3 has 12 amino acids. The V gene lost 4 bases and the J gene lost 2 bases, with 6 bases spanning the gap. CDR3 sequence reads: CASSSPPYEQYF. The CDR3 DNA follows: TGTGCCAGCAGTTCACCTCCCTACGAGCAGTACTTC.

This rearrangement joins TRBV19 to TRBJ2-2; D is ambiguous. V was clipped by 10 bases and J by 7 bases, with 7 bases between them. This CDR3 has 10 residues. The germline V gene encodes CDR1 LNHDA and CDR2 SQIVND (reference sequence). In nucleotides, the CDR3 is TGTGCCACCGATGGCGGGGAGCTGTTTTTT. This gives the protein CATDGGELFF.

The chain joins TRBV6-1 to TRBJ1-2; the D gene is possibly TRBD1 (6 bases). There are 12 residues in the CDR3. The ends were cut back, 10 bases at V and 7 bases at J, with 16 bases in the middle. Germline values: CDR1 MNHNS, CDR2 SASEGT. This CDR3 reads CATLTGLGGYTF. Written as DNA, the CDR3 is TGTGCCACCTTGACAGGTCTCGGTGGCTACACCTTC.

The J gene is TRBJ2-7, the V gene TRBV19; TRBD1 might be the D (5 bases). This CDR3 contains 13 residues. The germline V gene encodes CDR1 LNHDA and CDR2 SQIVND (reference sequence). V shed 8 bases and J shed 0 bases, with 11 bases lying between them. This CDR3 is CASGHLHSYEQYF. In nucleotides, the CDR3 is TGTGCCAGTGGACACCTACACTCCTACGAGCAGTACTTC.

V and J are TRBV9 and TRBJ1-1; D remains unclear. Germline-derived CDR1 and CDR2 are SGDLS and YYNGEE. The CDR3 has 12 amino acids. Trimming shortened V by 4 bases and J by 7 bases, and 11 bases separated the two germline ends. The chain's CDR3 is CASSPGMGEAFF. For the CDR3, the DNA is TGTGCCAGCAGCCCTGGGATGGGTGAAGCTTTCTTT.

The chain employs TRBV9 and TRBJ2-2; D gene ambiguous. Germline assignment: CDR1 SGDLS and CDR2 YYNGEE. The CDR3 is made up of 13 amino acids. The ends were cut back, 2 bases at V and 5 bases at J, with 7 bases in the middle. As DNA, the CDR3 is TGTGCCAGCAGCGTGGGAAGAACCGGGGAGCTGTTTTTT. Its protein product is CASSVGRTGELFF.

V gene TRBV5-1 combines with J gene TRBJ1-5, with TRBD1 as a possible D gene (5 bases). Per the germline V gene, CDR1 is SGHRS and CDR2 is YFSETQ. Trimming pared 2 bases from V and 2 bases from J, leaving 11 bases between. This CDR3 is built from 15 residues. The CDR3 loop is CASSLGTTGNQPQHF. The CDR3 DNA reads TGCGCCAGCAGCTTAGGGACCACAGGCAATCAGCCCCAGCATTTT.

The chain links TRBV12-5 to TRBJ2-7; no clear D gene. The CDR3 spans 13 residues. CDR1 is LGHNT and CDR2 is FRNRAP in the germline V gene. The V and J ends lost 1 base and 0 bases respectively, with 4 bases between them. CDR3 in DNA: TGTGCTAGTGGTTTGGGCAACTCCTACGAGCAGTACTTC. Translating it yields CASGLGNSYEQYF.

This clone was observed a handful of times. The CDR3 sequence is CASSSRASGIETQYF. CDR3 in DNA: TGTGCCAGCAGCTCCCGGGCTAGCGGGATAGAGACCCAGTACTTC. The chain is built from TRBV7-9 and TRBJ2-5; 9 bases map to TRBD2. Germline CDR1 and CDR2: SEHNR and FQNEAQ (reference sequence). V lost 4 bases, J lost 4 bases, and 7 bases stayed unmatched. The CDR3 consists of 15 residues.

A word on this clone: Mismatch with germline at one junction end may stem from a read error. This rearrangement joins TRBV9 to TRBJ2-5; 9 bases agree with TRBD2. Germline assignment: CDR1 SGDLS and CDR2 YYNGEE. This CDR3 region has 14 residues. The CDR3 protein is CARSGGGGRETQYF. The DNA for the CDR3 is TGTGCCCGCAGCGGCGGGGGGGGGAGAGAGACCCAGTACTTC. The full variable domain, with the rest looked up from reference TRBV9 and TRBJ2-5, is DSGVTQTPKHLITATGQRVTLRCSPRSGDLSVYWYQQSLDQGLQFLIQYYNGEERAKGNILERFSAQQFPDLHSELNLSSLELGDSALYFCARSGGGGRETQYFGPGTRLLVL.

The chain carries TRBV7-9 and TRBJ1-5; D is perhaps TRBD1 (5 bases). The CDR3 totals 13 residues. Germline-derived CDR1 and CDR2 are SEHNR and FQNEAQ (reference sequence). V was cut by 3 bases and J by 5 bases, with 8 bases left in between. As DNA, the CDR3 is TGTGCCAGCAGCTTTCGGGGGGATCAGCCCCAGCATTTT. Amino acid sequence: CASSFRGDQPQHF.

Remarks on this clone: The sample contains more than one DNA sequence encoding this CDR3. The genes are TRBV27 and TRBJ2-5, with TRBD2 matching 9 bases. Unmatched junction bases numbered 12, after V lost 8 bases and J lost 2 bases. The length of the CDR3 is 16 residues. Germline V CDR1 and CDR2: MNHEY, SMNVEV (reference sequence). CDR3 loop: CASGEASGTLQETQYF. CDR3 nucleotide sequence: TGTGCCAGCGGGGAGGCTAGCGGGACCCTGCAAGAGACCCAGTACTTC.

The rearrangement joins TRBV9 to TRBJ2-1; 13 bases line up with TRBD2. This CDR3 has 16 amino acids. Germline loops: CDR1 SGDLS, CDR2 YYNGEE. V was pared by 3 bases and J by 7 bases, with 7 bases of the junction left unmatched. In DNA form, the CDR3 reads TGTGCCAGCAGCGAACGACTAGCGGGAGGCACAAATGAGCAGTTCTTC. Amino acids: CASSERLAGGTNEQFF. Based on the CDR3 plus reference TRBV9 and TRBJ2-1, the full variable domain is DSGVTQTPKHLITATGQRVTLRCSPRSGDLSVYWYQQSLDQGLQFLIQYYNGEERAKGNILERFSAQQFPDLHSELNLSSLELGDSALYFCASSERLAGGTNEQFFGPGTRLTVL.

The chain recombines TRBV10-2 with TRBJ1-2; 7 bases align to TRBD1. Germline lookup yields CDR1 WSHSY and CDR2 SAAADI. The CDR3 sequence is 16 residues long. V shed 5 bases, J shed 8 bases, and the junction held 17 bases outside the gene matches. CDR3 protein: CASSTPGQAGMEGYTF. The CDR3 bases are TGCGCCAGCAGTACCCCTGGACAGGCGGGTATGGAGGGCTACACCTTC.

This rearrangement joins TRBV6-5 to TRBJ1-3, with a tentative D call TRBD1 (5 bases). CDR1 and CDR2 from the germline V gene are MNHEY and SVGAGI. V lost 0 bases to trimming and J lost 1 base, with 7 bases between them. This CDR3 contains 15 residues. In DNA form, the CDR3 reads TGTGCCAGCAGTTACTCAGGGACGTCTGGAAACACCATATATTTT. Translating it yields CASSYSGTSGNTIYF.

The chain uses TRBV9 and TRBJ2-1; possible D gene TRBD2, 7 bases. The CDR3 covers 16 residues. The V end was cut by 0 bases, the J end by 4 bases, with 14 bases between. Germline V lookup: CDR1 SGDLS, CDR2 YYNGEE. The CDR3 nucleotides are TGTGCCAGCAGCGTAGCTTCGGGGGGCCTTTACAATGAGCAGTTCTTC. Encoded protein: CASSVASGGLYNEQFF.

This sequence joins TRBV4-1 and TRBJ2-5, with D perhaps TRBD1 or TRBD2 (5 bases each). Germline V gene data show CDR1 as MGHRA and CDR2 as YSYEKL. V lost 5 bases and J 4 bases, leaving 20 bases between the germline ends. The length of the CDR3 is 16 residues. This chain's CDR3 is CASSAGALRSGETQYF. Written as DNA, the CDR3 is TGCGCCAGCAGCGCCGGGGCCCTAAGGAGTGGAGAGACCCAGTACTTC.

This sequence joins TRBV27 and TRBJ2-4; TRBD2 matches 14 bases. Germline-derived CDR1 and CDR2 are MNHEY and SMNVEV (reference sequence). This CDR3 has 18 residues. The junction had 9 bases not matched to a gene; V was cut back by 8 bases and J by 0 bases. The CDR3 is CASRTGTSGSRAKNIQYF. CDR3 sequence (DNA): TGTGCCAGCCGTACCGGGACTAGCGGGAGTCGAGCCAAAAACATTCAGTACTTC.

The chain recombines TRBV29-1 with TRBJ1-1; tentative D call: TRBD1 (6 bases). The length of the CDR3 is 12 residues. The V gene's germline CDR1 is SQVTM and CDR2 ANQGSEA. V shed 6 bases and J shed 3 bases, with 11 bases lying between them. The CDR3 sequence: CSVGRGDTEAFF. The CDR3 nucleotides are TGCAGCGTCGGCAGGGGTGACACTGAAGCTTTCTTT.

The chain couples TRBV13 to TRBJ1-6; weak D call: TRBD1 (5 bases). V lost 0 bases and J 5 bases, leaving 5 bases between the germline ends. This CDR3 region has 14 residues. Germline assignment: CDR1 PRHDT and CDR2 FYEKMQ (reference sequence). The DNA of the CDR3 is TGTGCCAGCAGCTTAGGGGGGGATAATTCACCCCTCCACTTT. It codes for CASSLGGDNSPLHF.